This section outlines one T cell receptor beta chain sequence together with its context. Its target is not known. Here immunoSEQ multiplex PCR was the method, and the copy in TCRdb shows in-frame clones only, minus some. The repertoire has just over 2,000,000 clones, roughly 95% of them found once; the top ten carry 0.13%. The V gene's germline CDR1 is KGHSH and CDR2 LQKENI. The V end lost 3 bases, the J end lost 2 bases, and 11 bases lay between the germline ends. This CDR3 has 15 residues. Splitting the CD4+ cells yielded a CD45RA+ naive subset and a CD45RA-negative memory subset. These data originate in a study of shared clonotypes between healthy human individuals. The study, taken as a whole, reports: Clonotype sharing among donors was expected to depend on sequencing depth. Rarefaction exposed incomplete sorted-subset sequencing despite large depth.

What was sequenced was naive CD4+ T cells sorted from blood. The subset here: CD45RA+ positively selected. The rearrangement uses TRBV18 and TRBJ1-3; TRBD1 might be the D (6 bases). This TCR was recovered from a man aged 18 to 30 in good health. CDR3 protein: CASSPETGTGNTIYF. The CDR3 coding sequence is TGTGCCAGCTCACCGGAAACAGGGACTGGAAACACCATATATTTT.